The rows below give T cell receptor beta chains drawn from one sample of a study of blood T cell repertoires in COVID-19. Clones were read by immunoSEQ multiplex PCR, and TCRdb kept only the in-frame ones, dropping some. The data hold fewer than 200,000 clones, with about four fifths observed a single time. The sequenced sample was peripheral blood. The receptors were gathered from a man aged 35 to 55 who had recovered from COVID-19. Each CDR3 is given with its conserved first and last residue. The D gene is left open where the match is weak. Clone size appears in some rows only: once, few, many, or a class for an expanded clone.

>TRBV9|TRBJ2-1|.|TRBD2
TGTGCCAGCGCCAGACTAGCGATCGATGAGCAGTTCTTC
CASARLAIDEQFF
>TRBV9|TRBJ1-6|.|.
TGTGCCAGCAGTCTTGGACTTTCTAATTCACCCCTCCACTTT
CASSLGLSNSPLHF
>TRBV27|TRBJ2-2|.|.
TGTGCCAGACCAACAGGAGTTGGGTGGACCGGGGAGCTGTTTTTT
CARPTGVGWTGELFF
>TRBV11-3|TRBJ1-1|.|.
TGTGCCAGCAGCTTAGCCGGAGGGGCGGCTTTCTTT
CASSLAGGAAFF
>TRBV21-1|TRBJ2-7|.|.
TGTGCCAGCAGCAAAGAGGGGTTAACCCCCTCCTACGAGCAGTACTTC
CASSKEGLTPSYEQYF
>TRBV5-5|TRBJ1-1|.|.
TGTGCCAGCAGCCCTAATCCGGGGAACACTGAAGCTTTCTTT
CASSPNPGNTEAFF
>TRBV11-2|TRBJ2-1|few|.
TGTGCCAGCAGCTTAGAATGGTCCGGGGGGCATGAGCAGTTCTTC
CASSLEWSGGHEQFF
>TRBV28|TRBJ2-7|.|TRBD1
TGTGCCAGCAGGACGTCTCCGGGACAGAATTACGAGCAGTACTTC
CASRTSPGQNYEQYF
>TRBV7-8|TRBJ2-5|.|TRBD1
TGTGCCAGCAGCCGATTACCGGGACAGGGAAAAGAGACCCAGTACTTC
CASSRLPGQGKETQYF
>TRBV28|TRBJ2-1|.|TRBD2
TGTGCCAGCAGTTTGACTAGCGGGACAAATGAGCAGTTCTTC
CASSLTSGTNEQFF
>TRBV6-5|TRBJ1-3|.|.
TGTGCCAGCAGCCTCAGGGGTTCTGGAAACACCATATATTTT
CASSLRGSGNTIYF
>TRBV7-8|TRBJ2-3|.|.
TGTGCCAGCAGCTCACTCGGACAAGGAACAGATACGCAGTATTTT
CASSSLGQGTDTQYF
>TRBV18|TRBJ2-1|few|TRBD2
TGTGCCAGCTCATCCTCAATCCTACTAGCGGCAACCTACAAGGATGAGCAGTTCTTC
CASSSSILLAATYKDEQFF
>TRBV28|TRBJ2-7|.|TRBD1
TGTGCCAGCAGATTTAAAGGACAGGCGACCTACGAGCAGTACTTC
CASRFKGQATYEQYF
>TRBV27|TRBJ2-6|.|.
TGTGCCAGCAGTTTACAGGGATCTGGGGCCAACGTCCTGACTTTC
CASSLQGSGANVLTF
>TRBV5-6|TRBJ2-7|.|.
TGTGCCAGCAGCTTGGGAGGGAAATTCTACGAGCAGTACTTC
CASSLGGKFYEQYF
>TRBV5-1|TRBJ2-2|few|.
TGCGCCAGCCAGGGCGCCGGGGAGCTGTTTTTT
CASQGAGELFF
>TRBV5-1|TRBJ2-7|.|TRBD1
TGCGCCAGCAGCCAGGGACAGGGGGCGGGGGAGCAGTACTTC
CASSQGQGAGEQYF
>TRBV18|TRBJ2-3|.|.
TGTGCCAGCTCACCACCGGAGGGGTCCGATACGCAGTATTTT
CASSPPEGSDTQYF
>TRBV6-2/TRBV6-3|TRBJ1-4|.|.
TGTGCCAGCAGTTACGCCCGGGGTCCTAATGAAAAACTGTTTTTT
CASSYARGPNEKLFF
>TRBV9|TRBJ2-1|.|.
TGTGCCAGCAGCGTAGCGGGGGTCAATGAGCAGTTCTTC
CASSVAGVNEQFF
>TRBV27|TRBJ2-7|.|.
TGTGCCAGCAGTCCCCGGGGTGCGCATGAGCAGTACTTC
CASSPRGAHEQYF
>TRBV7-2|TRBJ2-6|.|.
TGTGCCAGCAGCACCCCAGGTGGGGCCAACGTCCTGACTTTC
CASSTPGGANVLTF
>TRBV6-5|TRBJ2-4|.|.
TGTGCCAGCAGTTCTACAGGGTGGAACATTCAGTACTTC
CASSSTGWNIQYF
>TRBV27|TRBJ1-2|.|.
TGTGCCAGCAGTTTATTTCCTGACGGCGGGGGCTACACCTTC
CASSLFPDGGGYTF
>TRBV2|TRBJ1-6|.|.
TGTGCCAGCAGGACGGGTAGCGGGGGTTCACCCCTCCACTTT
CASRTGSGGSPLHF
>TRBV5-4|TRBJ2-7|.|.
TGTGCCAGCAGCCCTGGGGCAGGGTCATACGAGCAGTACTTC
CASSPGAGSYEQYF
>TRBV9|TRBJ2-2|.|TRBD1
TGTGCCAGCAGCGTAACAGGGGTGGACACCGGGGAGCTGTTTTTT
CASSVTGVDTGELFF
>TRBV19|TRBJ2-3|.|.
TGTGCCAGTAGTTTAAGTTCAGGCGATACGCAGTATTTT
CASSLSSGDTQYF